This TCR beta chain was captured in a study of persistence of HIV-infected CD4 T cells. Study-wide context: Median time on suppressive ART was around eight years.

Sequencing used immunoSEQ version 4 in survey mode. The protocol was immunoSEQ multiplex PCR, while the TCRdb copy is restricted to in-frame clones and leaves out a portion. Of about 36,000 clones detected, more than 75% appear once; the ten largest clones hold 0.85% to 1%. An overlapping HIV-1 Gag peptide pool stimulated these cells at roughly 1 ug/peptide/mL. CD40L/CD69 double-negative CD45RO-high memory CD4+ T cells were collected. This clone was detected once. Antigen unknown. Findings and limits, study-wide: TCRbeta richness was lower in CMV- and Gag-responding cells than in anti-CD3/anti-CD28-responding cells. Degenerate expanded CDR3beta sequences were enriched among CMV- and Gag-responding cells.

The sequences come from cultured CD4+ T cells from PBMCs, collected from a patient who received antiretroviral therapy. This sequence originates from an adult with HIV. The donor label of this sample is uncertain.

CDR3 sequence reads: CASSAEGAAKNIQYF. The CDR3 DNA sequence: TGCGCCAGCAGTGCTGAGGGGGCGGCCAAAAACATTCAGTACTTC. The chain couples TRBV10-1 to TRBJ2-4, with 7 nucleotides matching TRBD1. Trimming removed 4 bases from V and 1 base from J; junction bases left unmatched: 4. Germline assignment: CDR1 WNHNN and CDR2 SYGVQD (reference sequence). The CDR3 consists of 15 residues.